This T cell receptor beta chain was identified in a study of CXCR3-negative and CXCR3-positive naive CD8 T cells (dated by TCRdb to the late 2010s). Broadly, across the study: Approximately 130 million TRB reads were obtained in total, roughly 1.5 +/- 0.3 million reads per library. Diversity and physicochemical repertoire analyses covered around 10 donors pooled from two independent experiments. Naive subsets from five or six donors and memory cells from 3 donors were included in the TRBV-TRBJ cluster analysis.

Each CD8+ T cell subset was flow-sorted in triplicate, with approximately 300,000 cells per subset placed directly into RLT lysis buffer. To exclude memory contaminants, naive CD8+ T cells were stringently defined as CD45RO-CCR7+CD27+CD95-. Peripheral blood mononuclear cells were isolated from buffy coats by standard density gradient centrifugation. A FACSAria III was used to flow-sort naive CXCR3-negative and CXCR3-positive CD8+ T cells. Total RNA was extracted from sorted cells with an RNeasy Mini Kit. Worth noting for this clonotype: Its specific antigen is unknown.

The study at large found these results: Comparably high repertoire diversity was found in both naive subsets, whereas much lower repertoire diversity was found in memory CD8+ T cells. Freshly isolated PBMCs were used for most assays because CXCR3 expression went down partially after cryopreservation. Surface CD5, linked to self-reactivity in mice, was comparable between naive subsets; TCR interaction strength was therefore also inferred from TRB CDR3 physicochemical properties. Within the same donor, TRBV-TRBJ usage looked similar between naive CXCR3-negative and CXCR3-positive cells, but memory cells had distinct patterns. TRB CDR3s from CXCR3-positive naive cells showed higher hydrophobicity (lower Kidera factor 4), lower energy, and higher strength and volume indices than CXCR3-negative naive cells.

The instrument given in TCRdb is NextSeq 550. The Human TCR Profiling Kit (MiLaboratory) was used to make UMI-labeled 5' RACE TRB cDNA libraries. The full amount of extracted RNA was used for cDNA synthesis, and the full amount of resulting cDNA was used for PCR amplification. The libraries were made side by side, with each library going through the same number of PCR cycles. Regarding the original processing steps: MIGEC and MiXCR extracted about 53,000 +/- 10,000 unique UMI-labeled TRB cDNA molecules per library, requiring at least two reads per UMI. An average of roughly 40,000 +/- 10,000 functional in-frame TRB CDR3 nucleotide clonotypes without stop codons was found per library. After each sample was downsampled to 5000 UMI-labeled TRB molecules, VDJtools was used to calculate diversity metrics such as normalized Shannon-Wiener and Chao1. VDJtools was used to calculate clonotype-size-weighted physicochemical properties of the central five CDR3 residues, namely interaction energy, strength, volume and Kidera factor 4. TCRdb reprocessed the sequencing reads and holds a single record per CDR3 protein sequence, with no DNA. TCRdb, not the authors, supplied the V and J calls. For this sample, the table gives 28,000 or so distinct CDR3 sequences. The top ten hold 2.8% of the sample.

This clonotype was obtained from a human donor in good health. Some clones in this sample may be carry-over from other donors' samples. Sequencing was performed on naive CXCR3- CD8+ T cells from blood. The cell subset or site label corresponds to: CD45RO-CCR7+CD27+CD95- naive CD8+ T cells lacking CXCR3 (TNR3-).

The encoded CDR3 is CASSYSGGTYNEQFF. The rearrangement joined TRBV6-2 or TRBV6-3 to TRBJ2-1. CDR1 and CDR2, looked up from the germline V gene, are MNHEY and SVGEGT. The CDR3, cysteine through phenylalanine, is 15 amino acids long. No DNA is recorded.